The 31 T cell receptor beta chains given below trace back to one sample, sequenced in a study of blood T cells in healthy people across ages. Using a J-beta primer mix together with a sample-barcoded 5' primer, a second PCR was run for roughly 6 to 12 cycles. MiXCR, run by TCRdb on the 5' RACE reads, gives a single entry per CDR3 protein. This sample yields 850,000 to 1,000,000 distinct CDR3 sequences, of which roughly 51% are seen a single time; over 20% belongs to the top ten. Sequencing used blood. The receptors were gathered from a woman aged 55-69 years in good health.

This sequence joins TRBV12-3 or TRBV12-4 and TRBJ2-7; D unclear. This CDR3 is built from 14 residues. Deletions cut 5 bases from V and 2 bases from J, with 13 bases between. CDR3 amino acids: CASSRRTATYEQYF. The CDR3 bases are TGTGCCAGCAGTCGACGGACCGCCACCTACGAGCAGTACTTC.

This clonotype was seen a few times. The chain recombines TRBV6-2 or TRBV6-3 with TRBJ2-5, with D perhaps being TRBD1 or TRBD2 (6 bases each). Trimming shortened V by 5 bases and J by 5 bases, and 15 bases separated the two germline ends. The CDR3 contains 14 residues. Per the germline V gene, CDR1 is MNHEY and CDR2 is SVGEGT. Written as DNA, the CDR3 is TGTGCCAGCAGTAGACTAGTCCAGGGGGAGACCCAGTACTTC. Translation: CASSRLVQGETQYF.

This clonotype was counted only a few times. The CDR3 here is CASTLGPGGVETQYF. The CDR3 DNA sequence: TGTGCCAGCACCCTTGGCCCAGGAGGGGTAGAGACCCAGTACTTC. The rearrangement links TRBV9 to TRBJ2-5; tentatively, D is TRBD2 (6 bases). From germline, CDR1 is SGDLS and CDR2 YYNGEE. CDR3 size: 15 residues. The V and J ends lost 6 bases and 4 bases respectively, with 19 bases between them.

V usage is TRBV28 and J usage is TRBJ2-1; D remains unclear. Germline V gives CDR1 MDHEN, CDR2 SYDVKM. This CDR3 has 15 amino acids. V lost 1 base, J lost 12 bases, and 19 bases lay in between. CDR3 in DNA: TGTGCCAGCAGTTTATCCCCAATGCTGGCTTTCTTGCAGTTCTTC. Translation gives CASSLSPMLAFLQFF.

Note on this clonotype: A much larger clone sits a single nucleotide away, making a read error possible. The chain uses TRBV29-1 and TRBJ2-3; possible D gene TRBD2, 6 bases. The CDR3 has 12 amino acids. Per germline, CDR1 SQVTM and CDR2 ANQGSEA. Deletions cut 8 bases from V and 5 bases from J, with 14 bases between. The CDR3 sequence: CSPRRAGDTQYF. CDR3 coding DNA: TGCAGCCCCAGGAGGGCCGGAGATACGCAGTATTTT.

The rearrangement uses TRBV7-2 and TRBJ1-5; 7 positions match TRBD1. Per germline, CDR1 SGHTA and CDR2 FQGNSA. This CDR3 region has 16 residues. V was pared by 5 bases and J by 5 bases, with 12 bases of the junction left unmatched. The DNA for the CDR3 is TGTGCCAGCAGCAATGACCCACAGGGGACCCATCAGCCCCAGCATTTT. Translation: CASSNDPQGTHQPQHF. Full variable domain (remainder filled in from reference TRBV7-2 and TRBJ1-5): GAGVSQSPSNKVTEKGKDVELRCDPISGHTALYWYRQSLGQGLEFLIYFQGNSAPDKSGLPSDRFSAERTGGSVSTLTIQRTQQEDSAVYLCASSNDPQGTHQPQHFGDGTRLSIL.

The count of this clonotype is one. Here the CDR3 DNA reads TGCAGTGCCCTGGCCGGGTCGCCCTACGAGCAGTACTTC. This gives the protein CSALAGSPYEQYF. V is TRBV20-1 and J is TRBJ2-7, with D unresolved. Trimming left V 6 bases short and J 2 bases short, with 14 bases between. This CDR3 region has 13 residues. Germline V lookup: CDR1 DFQATT, CDR2 SNEGSKA (reference sequence).

This chain's CDR3 is CASSLQGSYNSPLHF. CDR3 coding DNA: TGTGCCAGCAGTTTACAGGGTTCCTATAATTCACCCCTCCACTTT. The genes are TRBV28 and TRBJ1-6, with D maybe TRBD1 (5 bases). The CDR3 sequence is 15 residues long. V was cut by 2 bases and J by 1 base, with 6 bases left in between. The germline CDR1 and CDR2 sequences are MDHEN and SYDVKM.

The chain has TRBV7-8 and TRBJ2-5, with D possibly matching TRBD2 (7 bases). The CDR3 runs to 16 residues. The germline V gene encodes CDR1 SGHVS and CDR2 FQNEAQ. Trimming took 5 bases from V and 2 from J, leaving 18 bases between them. The CDR3 coding sequence is TGTGCCAGCAGCCCTTCCACGGGGGGCCGTCAAGAGACCCAGTACTTC. Its protein product is CASSPSTGGRQETQYF.

The rearrangement uses TRBV5-1 and TRBJ2-5, with D perhaps TRBD1 (6 bases). From germline, CDR1 is SGHRS and CDR2 YFSETQ. The V end lost 4 bases, the J end lost 1 base, and 17 bases lay between the germline ends. The CDR3 covers 16 residues. For the CDR3, the DNA is TGCGCCAGCAGCCCACGGACAGAAGCCGTCCAAGAGACCCAGTACTTC. As protein: CASSPRTEAVQETQYF.

This clonotype has more than one count but fewer than ten. CDR3 sequence: CASSYSVAGNIQYF. The CDR3 DNA reads as TGTGCCAGCAGTTACTCGGTGGCAGGAAACATTCAGTACTTC. The gene calls are TRBV6-2 or TRBV6-3 and TRBJ2-4, with D unresolved. Germline V gene sequence: CDR1 MNHEY, CDR2 SVGEGT. The CDR3 is made up of 14 amino acids. With 0 bases removed from V and 6 bases from J, the gap between germline ends came to 9 bases.

The gene calls are TRBV9 and TRBJ1-6; the D is unclear. The CDR3 contains 14 residues. Germline-derived CDR1 and CDR2 are SGDLS and YYNGEE. Between the trimmed V and J ends, which lost 2 bases and 5 bases, there was a span of 8 bases. This CDR3 is CASSVREDNSPLHF. CDR3 DNA sequence: TGTGCCAGCAGCGTCAGAGAAGATAATTCACCCCTCCACTTT.

The rearrangement uses TRBV5-1 and TRBJ2-1; 11 bases are a match to TRBD2. In germline, CDR1 is SGHRS, CDR2 YFSETQ. The CDR3 length is 14 residues. V lost 6 bases and J lost 5; bases outside the gene matches: 4. CDR3 sequence (DNA): TGCGCCAGCAAACGACTAGCGGGACACAATGAGCAGTTCTTC. The encoded protein is CASKRLAGHNEQFF.

This clonotype was found a few times. The CDR3 DNA reads TGCGCCAGCAGCCCCGGGACAGGTCTCTCCTACGAGCAGTACTTC. Residues: CASSPGTGLSYEQYF. This sequence joins TRBV4-3 and TRBJ2-7, with 8 bases that match TRBD1. This CDR3 contains 15 residues. V lost 4 bases, J lost 0 bases, and 5 bases stayed unmatched. Germline V gene sequence: CDR1 LGHNA, CDR2 YSLEER.

V is TRBV12-3 or TRBV12-4 and J is TRBJ1-3; D remains unclear. Trimming removed 6 bases from V and 8 bases from J, with 8 bases in between. This CDR3 is built from 11 residues. The CDR3 bases are TGTGCCAGCAGCCCCGGGGACACCATATATTTT. It yields the protein CASSPGDTIYF.

This sequence joins TRBV12-3 or TRBV12-4 and TRBJ2-1, with TRBD2 matching over 13 bases. V was pared by 6 bases and J by 2 bases, with 10 bases of the junction left unmatched. The CDR3 has 18 amino acids. The CDR3: CASSQGLAGEAAYNEQFF. CDR3 coding DNA: TGTGCCAGCAGCCAAGGACTAGCGGGAGAAGCAGCCTACAATGAGCAGTTCTTC.

The chain has TRBV12-3 or TRBV12-4 and TRBJ2-2, with D unclear. V was pared by 4 bases and J by 4 bases, with 7 bases between. The CDR3 has 13 residues. The CDR3 protein is CASSSTATGELFF. The CDR3 DNA reads TGTGCCAGCAGTTCAACAGCCACCGGGGAGCTGTTTTTT.

This clonotype was detected only a few times. This chain links TRBV20-1 with TRBJ2-7; the match to TRBD2 covers 8 bases. The CDR3 covers 13 residues. The germline CDR1 and CDR2 sequences are DFQATT and SNEGSKA (reference sequence). Unmatched junction bases numbered 6, after V lost 4 bases and J lost 4 bases. Written as DNA, the CDR3 is TGCAGTGCTAAAATCAGCGGGAGTTACGAGCAGTACTTC. Translation gives CSAKISGSYEQYF.

This clonotype turned up a few times. The V call is TRBV7-2, the J call TRBJ2-7; D is unresolved. Deletions cut 5 bases from V and 4 bases from J, with 15 bases between. This CDR3 has 14 residues. Germline V gene sequence: CDR1 SGHTA, CDR2 FQGNSA. The CDR3 loop reads CASSLVGVWYEQYF. The CDR3 region has the DNA TGTGCCAGCAGCCTTGTTGGGGTGTGGTACGAGCAGTACTTC.

The V and J genes are TRBV2 and TRBJ2-1; D possibly corresponds to TRBD2 (5 bases). Looked up from germline, CDR1 is SNHLY and CDR2 is FYNNEI. V lost 0 bases to trimming and J lost 12 bases, with 15 bases between them. The CDR3 has 14 amino acids. In DNA form, the CDR3 reads TGTGCCAGCAGTGAAGCGCTAGCAAGGGCAGGGCAGTTCTTC. Translated, it gives CASSEALARAGQFF.

The J gene is TRBJ2-5, the V gene TRBV20-1, with 7 bases aligning to TRBD2. The CDR3 loop spans 14 amino acids. Germline V gene data show CDR1 as DFQATT and CDR2 as SNEGSKA (reference sequence). The V segment lost 0 bases and the J segment 13 bases; nucleotides outside the gene matches: 14. CDR3 protein: CSARDHGRAHERYF. The CDR3 region has the DNA TGCAGTGCTAGAGACCATGGGAGGGCCCACGAGCGGTACTTC.

The V and J genes are TRBV21-1 and TRBJ2-7; the table assigns TRBD2, which was not confirmed against the DNA. TRBV21-1 is classified as a pseudogene. This CDR3 has 14 residues. Written as DNA, the CDR3 is TGTGCCAGCAGGGAGGGACTAGCGGGTTACGAGCAGTACTTC. It is translated as CASREGLAGYEQYF.

This clonotype was seen a handful of times. The chain recombines TRBV4-3 with TRBJ2-3; D perhaps matches TRBD2 (5 bases). Trimming shortened V by 4 bases and J by 0 bases, and 14 bases separated the two germline ends. CDR3 size: 16 residues. Germline-derived CDR1 and CDR2 are LGHNA and YSLEER. The CDR3 DNA follows: TGCGCCAGCAGCCTAGCGTTGGGGTCCAGCACAGATACGCAGTATTTT. Translation: CASSLALGSSTDTQYF.

Only a few counts were recorded for this clonotype. This sequence joins TRBV20-1 and TRBJ2-1; 12 nucleotides match TRBD2. The ends lost 1 base at V and 13 bases at J; junction bases unmatched: 2. Germline V lookup: CDR1 DFQATT, CDR2 SNEGSKA (reference sequence). The length of the CDR3 is 12 residues. The CDR3 loop is CSARGTSGIQFF. The CDR3 nucleotides are TGCAGTGCTAGAGGGACTAGCGGGATACAGTTCTTC.

The chain combines TRBV15 with TRBJ1-5; weak D call: TRBD1 (5 bases). This CDR3 contains 17 residues. The V gene lost 4 bases and the J gene lost 0 bases, with 16 bases spanning the gap. From germline, CDR1 is LNHNV and CDR2 YYDKDF (reference sequence). The CDR3 spells CATSTRGRTYSNQPQHF. Here the CDR3 DNA reads TGTGCCACCAGCACAAGGGGACGAACATATAGCAATCAGCCCCAGCATTTT.

The rearrangement uses TRBV5-1 and TRBJ1-2; possible D gene TRBD1, 6 bases. In germline, CDR1 is SGHRS, CDR2 YFSETQ. The CDR3 consists of 16 residues. The germline V and J ends were trimmed by 3 bases and 5 bases, with 20 bases remaining between them. CDR3 residues: CASSSLGGGVGYGYTF. The CDR3 coding sequence is TGCGCCAGCAGCTCCCTGGGTGGGGGCGTAGGGTATGGCTACACCTTC. Supplemented by reference TRBV5-1 and TRBJ1-2, the full variable domain reads KAGVTQTPRYLIKTRGQQVTLSCSPISGHRSVSWYQQTPGQGLQFLFEYFSETQRNKGNFPGRFSGRQFSNSRSEMNVSTLELGDSALYLCASSSLGGGVGYGYTFGSGTRLTVV.

The chain is built from TRBV6-5 and TRBJ2-3, with D perhaps matching TRBD2 (5 bases). The germline gives CDR1 MNHEY, CDR2 SVGAGI. The CDR3 spans 17 residues. V lost 2 bases and J lost 1, with 16 bases in between. CDR3 amino acids: CASSYNWRLARTDTQYF. The CDR3, as DNA: TGTGCCAGCAGTTACAATTGGAGGCTAGCTCGCACAGATACGCAGTATTTT.

This clonotype was seen a single time. Compared with germline, one end of the junction differs, possibly owing to a read error. This chain joins TRBV20-1 and TRBJ2-7; TRBD2 matches 8 bases. Germline CDR1 is DFQATT and CDR2 is SNEGSKA (reference sequence). This CDR3 is built from 14 residues. The CDR3, as DNA: TGCGGTGCTAGAGGGGGTAGCGGGATCTTCGAGCAGTACTTC. It translates to CGARGGSGIFEQYF.

Notes on this clonotype: Just one base apart from a much larger clone, this may be a read error. V is TRBV20-1 and J is TRBJ2-1; weak D call: TRBD2 (6 bases). Trimming removed 5 bases at V and 5 bases at J, with 10 bases between. The CDR3 sequence is 12 residues long. Germline V lookup: CDR1 DFQATT, CDR2 SNEGSKA (reference sequence). CDR3 region: CSAGGSDNEQFF. CDR3 nucleotides: TGCAGTGCTGGAGGGTCCGACAATGAGCAGTTCTTC.

The J gene is TRBJ1-4, the V gene TRBV27; TRBD1 might be the D (6 bases). V was shortened by 8 bases and J by 7 bases, with 17 bases between the two germline ends. From germline, CDR1 is MNHEY and CDR2 SMNVEV (reference sequence). This CDR3 has 14 residues. The CDR3 nucleotides read TGTGCCAGCCGGCGAGGGGGAGGTGGTGAAAAACTGTTTTTT. Its protein is CASRRGGGGEKLFF.

This clonotype was picked up one time. The chain carries TRBV20-1 and TRBJ2-7, with D possibly TRBD2 on 5 matching bases. Trimming shortened V by 6 bases and J by 0 bases, and 15 bases separated the two germline ends. This CDR3 spans 14 amino acids. Germline V gives CDR1 DFQATT, CDR2 SNEGSKA (reference sequence). The DNA of the CDR3 is TGCAGTGCCAGTCGGGAATTCGTCTCCTACGAGCAGTACTTC. Encoded protein: CSASREFVSYEQYF.